The present T cell receptor (beta chain) was sequenced within a study of CD8 T cells in ankylosing spondylitis. Study-wide points: Reactive arthritis synovial fluid and blood previously showed some of these motif variants.

This clonotype was recorded at least ten times. Antigen: not known. It was by quantitative 5'-RACE with molecular barcodes that TCR beta libraries were made. From the 5' RACE reads, TCRdb called clonotypes with MiXCR, one entry per CDR3 protein. The data hold fewer than 250,000 distinct CDR3 sequences, with roughly 10% observed a single time. The CDR3 runs to 10 residues. Germline loops: CDR1 LGHNT, CDR2 FRNRAP. The V gene lost 10 bases and the J gene lost 1 base, with 4 bases spanning the gap. This sequence joins TRBV12-5 and TRBJ1-1; D gene ambiguous. The sample comprised blood, either unsorted or a sorted T cell fraction (not recorded which). The source is a male donor with ankylosing spondylitis or in good health (not recorded which). The CDR3 spells CATANTEAFF. The DNA of the CDR3 is TGTGCTACTGCGAACACTGAAGCTTTCTTT. Supplemented by reference TRBV12-5 and TRBJ1-1, the full variable domain reads DARVTQTPRHKVTEMGQEVTMRCQPILGHNTVFWYRQTMMQGLELLAYFRNRAPLDDSGMPKDRFSAEMPDATLATLKIQPSEPRDSAVYFCATANTEAFFGQGTRLTVV.